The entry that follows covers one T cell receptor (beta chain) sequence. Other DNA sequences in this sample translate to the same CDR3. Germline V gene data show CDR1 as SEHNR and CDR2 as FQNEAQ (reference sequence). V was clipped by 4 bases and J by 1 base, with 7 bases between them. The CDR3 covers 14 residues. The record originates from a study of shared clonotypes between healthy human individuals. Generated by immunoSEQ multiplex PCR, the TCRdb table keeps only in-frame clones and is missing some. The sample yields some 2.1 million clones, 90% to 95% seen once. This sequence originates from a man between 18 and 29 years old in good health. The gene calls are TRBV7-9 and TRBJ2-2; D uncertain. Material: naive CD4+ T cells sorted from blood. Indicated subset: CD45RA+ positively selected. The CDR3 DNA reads TGTGCCAGCAGCTCGACCGGGAACACCGGGGAGCTGTTTTTT. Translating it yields CASSSTGNTGELFF.